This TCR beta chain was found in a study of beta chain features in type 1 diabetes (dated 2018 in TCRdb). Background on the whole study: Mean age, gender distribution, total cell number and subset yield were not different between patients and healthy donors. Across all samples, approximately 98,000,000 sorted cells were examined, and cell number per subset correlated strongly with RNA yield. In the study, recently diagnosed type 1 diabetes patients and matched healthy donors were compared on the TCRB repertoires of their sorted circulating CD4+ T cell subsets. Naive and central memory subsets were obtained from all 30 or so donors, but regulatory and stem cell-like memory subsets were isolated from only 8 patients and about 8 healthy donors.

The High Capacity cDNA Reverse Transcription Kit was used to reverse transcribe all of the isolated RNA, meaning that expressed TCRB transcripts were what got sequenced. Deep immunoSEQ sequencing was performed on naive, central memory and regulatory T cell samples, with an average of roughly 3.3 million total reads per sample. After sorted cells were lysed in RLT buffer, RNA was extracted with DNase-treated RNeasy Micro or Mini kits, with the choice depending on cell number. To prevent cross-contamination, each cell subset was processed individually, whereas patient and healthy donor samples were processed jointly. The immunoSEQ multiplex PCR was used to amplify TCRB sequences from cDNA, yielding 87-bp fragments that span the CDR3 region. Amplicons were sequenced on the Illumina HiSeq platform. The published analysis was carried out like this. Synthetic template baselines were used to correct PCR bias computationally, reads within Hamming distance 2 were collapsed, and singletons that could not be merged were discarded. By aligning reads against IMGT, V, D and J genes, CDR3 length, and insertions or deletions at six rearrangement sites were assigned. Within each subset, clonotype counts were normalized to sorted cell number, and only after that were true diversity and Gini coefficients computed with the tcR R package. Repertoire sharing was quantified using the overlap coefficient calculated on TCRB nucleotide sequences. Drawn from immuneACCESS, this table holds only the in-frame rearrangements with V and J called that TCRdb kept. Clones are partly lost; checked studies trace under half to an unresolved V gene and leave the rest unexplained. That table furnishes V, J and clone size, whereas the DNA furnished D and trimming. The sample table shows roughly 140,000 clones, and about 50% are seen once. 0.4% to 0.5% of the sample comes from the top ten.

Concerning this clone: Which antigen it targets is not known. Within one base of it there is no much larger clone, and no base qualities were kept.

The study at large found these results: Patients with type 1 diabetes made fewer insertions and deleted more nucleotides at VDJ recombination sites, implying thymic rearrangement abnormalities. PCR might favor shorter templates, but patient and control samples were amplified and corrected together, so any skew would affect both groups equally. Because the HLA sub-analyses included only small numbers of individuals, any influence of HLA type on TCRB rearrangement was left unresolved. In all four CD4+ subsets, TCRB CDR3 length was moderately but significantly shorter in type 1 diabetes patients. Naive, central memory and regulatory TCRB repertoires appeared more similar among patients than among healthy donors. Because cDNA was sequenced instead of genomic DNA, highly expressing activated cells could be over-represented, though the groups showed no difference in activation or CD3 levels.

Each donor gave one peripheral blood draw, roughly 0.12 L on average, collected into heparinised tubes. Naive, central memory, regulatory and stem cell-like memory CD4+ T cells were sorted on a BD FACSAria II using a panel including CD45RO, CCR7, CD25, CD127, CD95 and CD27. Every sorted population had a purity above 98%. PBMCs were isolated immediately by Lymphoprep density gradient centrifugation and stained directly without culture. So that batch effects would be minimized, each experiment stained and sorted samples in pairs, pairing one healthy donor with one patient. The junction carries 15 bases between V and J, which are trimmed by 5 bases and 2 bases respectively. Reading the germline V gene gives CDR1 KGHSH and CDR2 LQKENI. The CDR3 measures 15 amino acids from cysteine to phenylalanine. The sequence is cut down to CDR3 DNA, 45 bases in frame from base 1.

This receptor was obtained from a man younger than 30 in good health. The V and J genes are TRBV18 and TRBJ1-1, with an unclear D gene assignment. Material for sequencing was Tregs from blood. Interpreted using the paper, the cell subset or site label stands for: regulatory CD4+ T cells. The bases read TGTGCCAGCTCAGTCGGTGCGGGAACCAACACTGAAGCTTTCTTT. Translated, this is CASSVGAGTNTEAFF.